This TCR beta chain was documented in a study of response to subunit inactivated influenza vaccine. Study observations and caveats: A suggestion made by the authors is that each seasonal influenza vaccination recruits few new T cells.

TCRdb called the RT-PCR reads again in MiXCR, with one record for every CDR3 protein. The profile shows about 300,000 distinct CDR3 sequences, 20% to 25% of them singletons. Only a few counts were recorded for this clonotype. What it binds is not known. Trimming removed 5 bases at V and 5 bases at J, with 16 bases between. Germline CDR1 DFQATT, CDR2 SNEGSKA (reference sequence). This CDR3 has 14 amino acids. The material was PBMCs from blood, obtained about 20 months after vaccination. This sequence originates from a man aged 45-69 years who received an inactivated influenza vaccine. The chain couples TRBV20-1 to TRBJ1-5, with D perhaps TRBD1 (6 bases). CDR3 DNA sequence: TGCAGTGCTCGAGGGACACTGGGGGATCAGCCCCAGCATTTT. This encodes CSARGTLGDQPQHF.